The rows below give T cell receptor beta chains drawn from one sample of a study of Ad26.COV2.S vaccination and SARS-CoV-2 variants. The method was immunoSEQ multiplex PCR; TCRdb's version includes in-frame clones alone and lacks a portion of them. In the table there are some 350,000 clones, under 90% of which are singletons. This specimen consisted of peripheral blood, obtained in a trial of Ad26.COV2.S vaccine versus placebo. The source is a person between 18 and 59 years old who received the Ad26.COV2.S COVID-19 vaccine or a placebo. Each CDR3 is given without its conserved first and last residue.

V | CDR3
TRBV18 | ASSPMLEDHYGYT
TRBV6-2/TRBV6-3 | ASSSIRAASWGETQY
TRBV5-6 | ASSWQETQY
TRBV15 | ATSRDRGGRAINEKLF
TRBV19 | ASSIGSADEQY
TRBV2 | ASSMLWNTGELF
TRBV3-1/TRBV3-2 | ASRDYSGELF
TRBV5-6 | ASSFVGPAGETQY
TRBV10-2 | ASSGRQGETQY
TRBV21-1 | ASSRGQGFIQY
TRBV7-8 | ASSFTAIRTEGSAGYT
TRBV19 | ASRATSSYNEQF
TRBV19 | ASNEPTMGGGYT
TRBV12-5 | ASGLASNSYEQY
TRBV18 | ASSPPGPVSNQPQH
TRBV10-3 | AISDGRDEKLF
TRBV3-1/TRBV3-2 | ASSQGLIYGYT
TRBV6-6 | ASIYSGLAGDTQY